A single sample gave rise to the 6 T cell receptor beta chains below, sequenced in a study of T cell responses to AZD1222 COVID-19 vaccine. The repertoire was sequenced with immunoSEQ multiplex PCR; TCRdb's copy has only in-frame clones and lacks some. The sample includes some 140,000 clones, approximately 92% of them seen just once. The source material was peripheral blood, sampled on day 0 of AZD1222 vaccination. Source of these receptors: an adult in good health.

The CDR3 bases are TGTGCCAGCAGCTTGGCCGCGGGGACCACAGATACGCAGTATTTT. It specifies CASSLAAGTTDTQYF. V and J are TRBV5-4 and TRBJ2-3; D is possibly TRBD2 (6 bases). Per germline, CDR1 SGHNT and CDR2 YYREEE (reference sequence). CDR3 size: 15 residues. Deletions cut 0 bases from V and 2 bases from J, with 10 bases between. Using reference TRBV5-4 and TRBJ2-3 for the parts outside the CDR3, the full variable domain is ETGVTQSPTHLIKTRGQQVTLRCSSQSGHNTVSWYQQALGQGPQFIFQYYREEENGRGNFPPRFSGLQFPNYSSELNVNALELDDSALYLCASSLAAGTTDTQYFGPGTRLTVL.

The chain combines TRBV5-1 with TRBJ2-5; 13 nucleotides match TRBD2. The germline gives CDR1 SGHRS, CDR2 YFSETQ. The CDR3 length is 14 residues. Germline trimming cut 4 bases from V and 5 bases from J; bases unmatched to any gene: 2. DNA for the CDR3: TGCGCCAGCAGCCGGGGACTAGCGGGGGAGACCCAGTACTTC. It codes for CASSRGLAGETQYF.

The V and J genes are TRBV15 and TRBJ2-1; 14 nucleotides line up with TRBD2. V was pared by 0 bases and J by 9 bases, with 4 bases of the junction left unmatched. CDR3 size: 16 residues. CDR1 is LNHNV and CDR2 is YYDKDF in the germline V gene (reference sequence). Here the CDR3 DNA reads TGTGCCACCAGCAGAGAAAGACTAGCGGGAGGGGCTGAGCAGTTCTTC. Protein: CATSRERLAGGAEQFF.

This clone was found once. The chain recombines TRBV11-2 with TRBJ2-7, with TRBD1 identical over 9 bases. CDR3 length equals 16 residues. Trimming cost V 5 bases and J 6 bases; bases outside gene matches: 14. Germline loops: CDR1 SGHAT, CDR2 FQNNGV. The CDR3 sequence: CASSRIPGQGSSEQYF. CDR3 nucleotide sequence: TGTGCCAGCAGCAGAATTCCGGGACAGGGATCGTCCGAGCAGTACTTC.

The sample holds one count of this clone. V gene TRBV4-1 combines with J gene TRBJ1-5; no reliable D call. Trimming shortened V by 1 base and J by 7 bases, and 11 bases separated the two germline ends. The CDR3 sequence is 14 residues long. Germline V gene sequence: CDR1 MGHRA, CDR2 YSYEKL. For the CDR3, the DNA is TGCGCCAGCAGCCAAGTTCAAACGGGGCAGCCCCAGCATTTT. The encoded protein is CASSQVQTGQPQHF.

The chain links TRBV7-9 to TRBJ2-7; D gene unclear. V was shortened by 5 bases and J by 5 bases, with 7 bases between the two germline ends. Germline values: CDR1 SEHNR, CDR2 FQNEAQ (reference sequence). The CDR3 is 11 residues long. CDR3 residues: CASSEQDEQYF. DNA of the CDR3: TGTGCCAGCAGCGAACAAGACGAGCAGTACTTC.